Below are 17 T cell receptor beta chains sequenced from a single sample in a study of blood T cells in healthy people across ages. For the second PCR, which ran for roughly 6 to 12 cycles, a sample-barcoded 5' primer and a J-beta primer mix were used. From the 5' RACE reads, TCRdb called clonotypes with MiXCR, one entry per CDR3 protein. The sample gives about 1.5 million distinct CDR3 sequences, 40% to 45% of which show up once; about 4.1% is in the top ten. The specimen was blood. The receptor set was obtained from a young woman in good health.

CDR3 sequence (DNA): TGTGCCTCGAGAGGCTCGATGGAGGCCTACAATGAGCAGTACTTC. This translates into CASRGSMEAYNEQYF. The chain combines TRBV28 with TRBJ2-1; tentatively, D is TRBD2 (5 bases). The DNA end favors TRBJ2-7, so the J call may be wrong. Germline CDR1 MDHEN, CDR2 SYDVKM. This CDR3 has 15 amino acids.

The genes are TRBV21-1 and TRBJ2-3. TRBV21-1 is given as a pseudogene. This CDR3 comprises 12 residues. This CDR3 reads CASKIPTDTQYF. As DNA, the CDR3 is TGTGCCAGCAAGATCCCCACAGATACGCAGTATTTT.

This chain connects TRBV12-3 or TRBV12-4 to TRBJ2-7, with a tentative D call TRBD1 (6 bases). Trimming cost V 6 bases and J 3 bases, with 18 bases left between them. The CDR3 length is 15 residues. CDR3 nucleotides: TGTGCCAGCAGCTCAGTACAGGGAAATCACTACGAGCAGTACTTC. This encodes CASSSVQGNHYEQYF.

V gene TRBV5-1 combines with J gene TRBJ2-3; tentatively, D is TRBD1 or TRBD2 (5 bases each). Trimming cost V 2 bases and J 2 bases, with 9 bases left between them. The CDR3 spans 14 residues. Germline V lookup: CDR1 SGHRS, CDR2 YFSETQ. CDR3 in amino acids: CASSFGAPTDTQYF. In DNA form, the CDR3 reads TGCGCCAGCAGCTTCGGGGCCCCCACAGATACGCAGTATTTT.

This clonotype was observed a few times. The gene calls are TRBV6-2 or TRBV6-3 and TRBJ2-7; perhaps D is TRBD1 or TRBD2 (5 bases each). Between the trimmed V and J ends, which lost 0 bases and 4 bases, there was a span of 16 bases. Germline V CDR1 and CDR2: MNHEY, SVGEGT. This CDR3 has 16 amino acids. CDR3: CASSYSPGPRIYEQYF. CDR3 in DNA: TGTGCCAGCAGTTACTCACCGGGACCGAGGATATACGAGCAGTACTTC.

This chain joins TRBV25-1 and TRBJ1-5; TRBD1 matches 9 bases. Losses at the gene ends were 3 bases for V and 7 bases for J; bases not matched to a gene: 7. CDR3 length: 15 amino acids. Germline values: CDR1 MGHDK, CDR2 SYGVNS. In nucleotides, the CDR3 is TGTGCCAGCAGTGATCACCCGGACAGGGGACAGCCCCAGCATTTT. Amino acid sequence: CASSDHPDRGQPQHF.

This chain uses TRBV15 with TRBJ2-5; 9 positions match TRBD1. Germline V gene sequence: CDR1 LNHNV, CDR2 YYDKDF (reference sequence). The CDR3 has 16 amino acids. Trimming at V came to 3 bases and at J to 11 bases, leaving 16 bases not matched to a gene. CDR3 loop: CATSSSPGQGRDEQYF. The CDR3 DNA is TGTGCCACCAGCAGTTCTCCGGGACAGGGTCGCGATGAGCAGTACTTC.

This sequence joins TRBV12-5 and TRBJ2-3, with D maybe TRBD2 (5 bases). This CDR3 is built from 16 residues. With 5 bases removed from V and 1 base from J, the gap between germline ends came to 16 bases. CDR1 is LGHNT, CDR2 FRNRAP, per germline. As DNA, the CDR3 is TGTGCTAGTGGTCCCCCAGCCGCGGAGGGCACAGATACGCAGTATTTT. As protein: CASGPPAAEGTDTQYF.

The table lists this clonotype with a few counts. J is TRBJ2-2 and V is TRBV28, with D hard to call. Trimming took off 5 bases at V and 4 bases at J, with 8 bases between the two ends. CDR3 length: 13 residues. Germline V gene data show CDR1 as MDHEN and CDR2 as SYDVKM. In nucleotides, the CDR3 is TGTGCCAGCAGTGTACCCAGCACCGGGGAGCTGTTTTTT. Its translation: CASSVPSTGELFF.

V gene TRBV6-2 or TRBV6-3 combines with J gene TRBJ2-7; possible D gene TRBD2, 5 bases. This CDR3 region has 14 residues. Germline V gene sequence: CDR1 MNHEY, CDR2 SVGEGT. Trimming left V 2 bases short and J 5 bases short, with 13 bases between. The CDR3 DNA reads as TGTGCCAGCAGTTACGTGGGAGTCTCGCACGAGCAGTACTTC. The encoded protein is CASSYVGVSHEQYF.

This sequence joins TRBV4-3 and TRBJ2-3; D gene ambiguous. There are 13 residues in the CDR3. The ends were cut back, 3 bases at V and 2 bases at J, with 6 bases in the middle. Germline CDR1 LGHNA, CDR2 YSLEER. For the CDR3, the DNA is TGCGCCAGCAGCCAGCAGGACACAGATACGCAGTATTTT. It specifies CASSQQDTDTQYF.

There are many counts of this clonotype. The rearrangement joins TRBV7-2 to TRBJ1-2; 7 positions agree with TRBD1. J was trimmed by 3 bases and V by 5 bases; bases with no gene match: 6. Germline values: CDR1 SGHTA, CDR2 FQGNSA. The CDR3 has 14 amino acids. The chain's CDR3 is CASSPRTGDYGYTF. The CDR3 DNA follows: TGTGCCAGCAGCCCCCGGACAGGAGACTATGGCTACACCTTC.

This clonotype has more than one count but fewer than ten. The chain is built from TRBV5-1 and TRBJ2-7; 13 bases are shared with TRBD2. Trimming took 4 bases from V and 5 from J; bases not matched to a gene: 6. CDR3 length equals 15 residues. Germline CDR1 and CDR2: SGHRS and YFSETQ. CDR3 region: CASSPGTSGINEQYF. CDR3 DNA sequence: TGCGCCAGCAGCCCAGGGACTAGCGGGATCAACGAGCAGTACTTC.

The chain is built from TRBV20-1 and TRBJ2-1, with D maybe TRBD2 (6 bases). V shed 0 bases and J shed 5 bases, with 17 bases lying between them. CDR1 is DFQATT and CDR2 is SNEGSKA in the germline V gene (reference sequence). This CDR3 region has 16 residues. The CDR3 region is CSARDPLRESHNEQFF. Here the CDR3 DNA reads TGCAGTGCTAGAGATCCCCTTCGGGAGTCCCACAATGAGCAGTTCTTC.

V is TRBV20-1 and J is TRBJ1-4; D is undetermined. Per the germline V gene, CDR1 is DFQATT and CDR2 is SNEGSKA (reference sequence). Trimming shortened V by 1 base and J by 4 bases, and 7 bases separated the two germline ends. CDR3 size: 13 residues. The CDR3 region is CSARGDINEKLFF. In DNA, the CDR3 is TGCAGTGCTAGAGGAGACATTAATGAAAAACTGTTTTTT.

This clonotype was seen more than once but under ten times. This sequence joins TRBV7-6 and TRBJ1-4; D is ambiguous. V lost 4 bases and J lost 8, with 11 bases in between. CDR1 SGHVS and CDR2 FNYEAQ come from the germline V gene. The length of the CDR3 is 13 residues. The CDR3 protein is CASSSERAEKLFF. The CDR3 DNA is TGTGCCAGCAGCTCAGAGCGCGCGGAAAAACTGTTTTTT.

The chain employs TRBV6-5 and TRBJ2-5; 8 bases align to TRBD1. With V trimmed by 0 bases and J by 1 base, 4 bases remained unmatched. The CDR3 totals 16 residues. Germline CDR1 and CDR2: MNHEY and SVGAGI. DNA of the CDR3: TGTGCCAGCAGTTACTCAGGGACAGGAGCCCAAGAGACCCAGTACTTC. Its protein is CASSYSGTGAQETQYF.